The 24 T cell receptor beta chains below were found in one sample sequenced in a study of cytomegalovirus exposure and HLA in healthy donors. Primers for the PCR totalled 60 Vbeta and 13 Jbeta. Using immunoSEQ multiplex PCR, the repertoire was profiled, and TCRdb retains in-frame clones only, with some absent. Among more than 200,000 clones listed, 60% to 80% were seen once. Material for sequencing was PBMCs. The receptors come from a man in his late teens or twenties in good health and CMV-seronegative.

The rearrangement links TRBV5-6 to TRBJ1-3; D gene ambiguous. V dropped 5 bases and J dropped 0 bases, with 6 bases sitting between them. Germline V gene lookup returns CDR1 SGHDT and CDR2 YYEEEE. CDR3 length: 13 amino acids. The CDR3 DNA is TGTGCCAGCAGGCCGGTCTCTGGAAACACCATATATTTT. Translating gives CASRPVSGNTIYF.

This chain joins TRBV6-5 and TRBJ1-2; D is perhaps TRBD1 (6 bases). V lost 1 base and J lost 1, with 7 bases in between. Germline assignment: CDR1 MNHEY and CDR2 SVGAGI. There are 14 residues in the CDR3. The CDR3 sequence: CASSYYRVNYGYTF. The CDR3 DNA sequence: TGTGCCAGCAGTTACTACAGGGTTAACTATGGCTACACCTTC.

The chain recombines TRBV19 with TRBJ2-1; TRBD2 matches at 13 bases. Germline loops: CDR1 LNHDA, CDR2 SQIVND (reference sequence). This CDR3 contains 18 residues. J lost 3 bases, V lost 8 bases, and 13 bases had no gene match. The DNA of the CDR3 is TGTGCCAGTTTACCCGGGACTAGCGGGACGGGGCTCTACAATGAGCAGTTCTTC. As protein: CASLPGTSGTGLYNEQFF.

This sequence joins TRBV27 and TRBJ1-4, with D maybe TRBD1 (5 bases). The germline V gene has CDR1 MNHEY and CDR2 SMNVEV (reference sequence). The CDR3 is 14 residues long. Trimming stripped 0 bases from V and 8 bases from J, with 10 bases between. The CDR3 region has the DNA TGTGCCAGCAGTTTATCGGTAACAGGCGAAAAACTGTTTTTT. Translation gives CASSLSVTGEKLFF.

The V gene is TRBV7-9, the J gene TRBJ2-7, with D possibly being TRBD1 (5 bases). In germline, CDR1 is SEHNR, CDR2 FQNEAQ (reference sequence). V was pared by 7 bases and J by 5 bases, with 18 bases between. The length of the CDR3 is 14 residues. The CDR3 reads CASIGPGLGDEQYF. DNA for the CDR3: TGTGCCAGCATAGGGCCAGGGTTAGGGGACGAGCAGTACTTC.

The rearrangement uses TRBV9 and TRBJ1-4, with a tentative D call TRBD1 (5 bases). Germline loops: CDR1 SGDLS, CDR2 YYNGEE. Trimming took 3 bases from V and 4 from J, leaving 16 bases between them. This CDR3 has 16 amino acids. The CDR3, as DNA: TGTGCCAGCAGCGCCGCATCGGGACTAGTTAATGAAAAACTGTTTTTT. It translates to CASSAASGLVNEKLFF.

The V call is TRBV18, the J call TRBJ1-1, with D tentatively TRBD1 (6 bases). V lost 6 bases and J lost 4, with 18 bases in between. The CDR3 length is 15 residues. Germline V gene data show CDR1 as KGHSH and CDR2 as LQKENI. CDR3 amino acids: CASSDKTGMSTEAFF. The CDR3 DNA sequence: TGTGCCAGCTCGGATAAAACAGGGATGAGCACTGAAGCTTTCTTT.

J is TRBJ2-5 and V is TRBV11-2; D may be TRBD1 (5 bases). CDR1 and CDR2 from the germline V gene are SGHAT and FQNNGV. Trimming left V 1 base short and J 3 bases short, with 15 bases between. The CDR3 extends over 16 amino acids. This chain's CDR3 is CASSLVMWGDEETQYF. The CDR3, as DNA: TGTGCCAGCAGCTTAGTCATGTGGGGCGATGAAGAGACCCAGTACTTC. Supplemented by reference TRBV11-2 and TRBJ2-5, the full variable domain reads EAGVAQSPRYKIIEKRQSVAFWCNPISGHATLYWYQQILGQGPKLLIQFQNNGVVDDSQLPKDRFSAERLKGVDSTLKIQPAKLEDSAVYLCASSLVMWGDEETQYFGPGTRLLVL.

In its sample, this clone was seen a few times. The V and J genes are TRBV30 and TRBJ1-5; D is possibly TRBD1 (5 bases). V was cut by 0 bases and J by 1 base, with 16 bases left in between. The germline V gene encodes CDR1 GTSNPN and CDR2 SVGIG (reference sequence). This CDR3 is 17 amino acids long. The CDR3 spells CAWSVAGGGRSNQPQHF. The CDR3 bases are TGTGCCTGGAGTGTCGCGGGGGGTGGAAGAAGCAATCAGCCCCAGCATTTT.

This clone came up once. V and J are TRBV7-9 and TRBJ2-7; a weak D match, TRBD1 (6 bases). This CDR3 spans 15 amino acids. Per germline, CDR1 SEHNR and CDR2 FQNEAQ (reference sequence). Trimming removed 1 base from V and 3 bases from J, with 13 bases in between. For the CDR3, the DNA is TGTGCCAGCAGCTTAGAAGGGGGTTTTTTCTACGAGCAGTACTTC. This sequence encodes CASSLEGGFFYEQYF.

The V gene is TRBV6-5, the J gene TRBJ2-5, with D possibly being TRBD1 (7 bases). This CDR3 region has 15 residues. The germline V gene has CDR1 MNHEY and CDR2 SVGAGI. The V end was cut by 5 bases, the J end by 2 bases, with 15 bases between. Here the CDR3 DNA reads TGTGCCAGCAGTCGACAGGGACTTAATCAAGAGACCCAGTACTTC. Its translation is CASSRQGLNQETQYF.

This clone was observed at least ten times. The rearrangement joins TRBV27 to TRBJ2-3; 7 nucleotides match TRBD2. The CDR3 is 16 amino acids. V dropped 6 bases and J dropped 2; count of bases not matched to a gene: 11. CDR1 and CDR2 (germline): MNHEY, SMNVEV (reference sequence). Here the CDR3 reads CASSPGTTLITDTQYF. As DNA, the CDR3 is TGTGCCAGCAGCCCTGGGACTACCCTAATCACAGATACGCAGTATTTT.

This chain connects TRBV18 to TRBJ2-3; no definite D call. Germline V gene data show CDR1 as KGHSH and CDR2 as LQKENI. The CDR3 contains 15 residues. V lost 0 bases and J 5 bases, leaving 12 bases between the germline ends. CDR3 nucleotides: TGTGCCAGCTCACCACCGGAGAGTAGCCTAGATACGCAGTATTTT. This encodes CASSPPESSLDTQYF.

The chain joins TRBV19 to TRBJ1-2; TRBD1 might be the D (5 bases). Trimming cost V 3 bases and J 6 bases, with 11 bases left between them. Per germline, CDR1 LNHDA and CDR2 SQIVND (reference sequence). This CDR3 has 13 amino acids. The CDR3 DNA reads TGTGCCAGTAGTATGGGACTAGCGCATGGCTACACCTTC. Translating it yields CASSMGLAHGYTF.

The V call is TRBV18, the J call TRBJ1-5; D ambiguous. The CDR3 runs to 14 residues. V shed 3 bases and J shed 4 bases, with 10 bases lying between them. Per germline, CDR1 KGHSH and CDR2 LQKENI. CDR3 nucleotide sequence: TGTGCCAGCTCACCGTCTAACAGTAATCAGCCCCAGCATTTT. Translation gives CASSPSNSNQPQHF. Using reference TRBV18 and TRBJ1-5 for the parts outside the CDR3, the full variable domain is NAGVMQNPRHLVRRRGQEARLRCSPMKGHSHVYWYRQLPEEGLKFMVYLQKENIIDESGMPKERFSAEFPKEGPSILRIQQVVRGDSAAYFCASSPSNSNQPQHFGDGTRLSIL.

This clone was recorded a few times. V and J are TRBV10-3 and TRBJ1-5; D is uncertain. V was shortened by 3 bases and J by 6 bases, with 15 bases between the two germline ends. From germline, CDR1 is ENHRY and CDR2 SYGVKD. The CDR3 extends over 15 amino acids. The chain's CDR3 is CAISELGGEGQPQHF. Here the CDR3 DNA reads TGTGCCATCAGTGAATTAGGAGGAGAGGGTCAGCCCCAGCATTTT.

J is TRBJ2-1 and V is TRBV5-6; TRBD1 matches 10 bases. The CDR3 runs to 16 residues. Germline values: CDR1 SGHDT, CDR2 YYEEEE. V dropped 4 bases and J dropped 0; count of bases not matched to a gene: 4. The CDR3 is CASSIRDRGSYNEQFF. The DNA for the CDR3 is TGTGCCAGCAGCATCCGGGACAGGGGCTCCTACAATGAGCAGTTCTTC.

The genes are TRBV5-1 and TRBJ2-3; no clear D. The V end was cut by 4 bases, the J end by 9 bases, with 12 bases between. Per germline, CDR1 SGHRS and CDR2 YFSETQ. CDR3 length equals 12 residues. DNA for the CDR3: TGCGCCAGCAGCGTGACTTTCGAGACGCAGTATTTT. It is translated as CASSVTFETQYF.

The gene calls are TRBV11-3 and TRBJ2-7, with TRBD1 matching 9 bases. This CDR3 comprises 16 residues. The V and J ends lost 4 bases and 2 bases, in that order; junction bases with no gene match: 9. Germline V CDR1 and CDR2: SGHNT, YENEEA. The CDR3 loop is CASSSPRQGGTYEQYF. CDR3 sequence (DNA): TGTGCCAGCAGCTCCCCCCGACAGGGGGGAACCTACGAGCAGTACTTC.

The chain is built from TRBV7-2 and TRBJ2-7, with 9 bases matching TRBD2. The CDR3 consists of 15 residues. Losses at the gene ends were 5 bases for V and 0 bases for J; bases not matched to a gene: 5. Germline V gene data show CDR1 as SGHTA and CDR2 as FQGNSA. CDR3 region: CASSPSGTISYEQYF. CDR3 coding DNA: TGTGCCAGCAGCCCTAGCGGGACGATCTCCTACGAGCAGTACTTC. The full variable domain, completed using reference TRBV7-2 and TRBJ2-7, is GAGVSQSPSNKVTEKGKDVELRCDPISGHTALYWYRQSLGQGLEFLIYFQGNSAPDKSGLPSDRFSAERTGGSVSTLTIQRTQQEDSAVYLCASSPSGTISYEQYFGPGTRLTVT.

This rearrangement joins TRBV6-5 to TRBJ2-7; 10 nucleotides align to TRBD1. This CDR3 has 15 residues. V lost 7 bases and J lost 3; bases outside the gene matches: 9. Germline V CDR1 and CDR2: MNHEY, SVGAGI. As DNA, the CDR3 is TGTGCCAGCACGGATTGGGACAGGGGTCGCTACGAGCAGTACTTC. It codes for CASTDWDRGRYEQYF.

The chain has TRBV6-5 and TRBJ1-5, with D tentatively TRBD1 (5 bases). V lost 6 bases and J 4 bases, leaving 13 bases between the germline ends. The germline CDR1 and CDR2 sequences are MNHEY and SVGAGI. This CDR3 is built from 14 residues. For the CDR3, the DNA is TGTGCCAGCAGCCAAGGGGCCCTTAATCAGCCCCAGCATTTT. Residues: CASSQGALNQPQHF.

The J gene is TRBJ1-1, the V gene TRBV19, with TRBD1 identical over 11 bases. Germline V CDR1 and CDR2: LNHDA, SQIVND (reference sequence). This CDR3 has 14 residues. Unmatched junction bases numbered 5, after V lost 5 bases and J lost 6 bases. The CDR3 sequence: CASSLGQGAAEAFF. The CDR3 coding sequence is TGTGCCAGTAGTCTTGGACAGGGGGCAGCTGAAGCTTTCTTT. The whole variable domain, remainder taken from reference TRBV19 and TRBJ1-1, is DGGITQSPKYLFRKEGQNVTLSCEQNLNHDAMYWYRQDPGQGLRLIYYSQIVNDFQKGDIAEGYSVSREKKESFPLTVTSAQKNPTAFYLCASSLGQGAAEAFFGQGTRLTVV.

In its sample, this clone was seen once. The rearrangement links TRBV4-2 to TRBJ2-3; 9 bases agree with TRBD2. The V gene's germline CDR1 is LGHNA and CDR2 YNFKEQ. The V gene end was trimmed by 2 bases and the J gene end by 9 bases; junction bases not matched to a gene: 12. This CDR3 is built from 16 residues. The CDR3 DNA follows: TGTGCCAGCAGCCAATCGGGACTAGCTATGGAGTACACGCAGTATTTT. Its translation is CASSQSGLAMEYTQYF.